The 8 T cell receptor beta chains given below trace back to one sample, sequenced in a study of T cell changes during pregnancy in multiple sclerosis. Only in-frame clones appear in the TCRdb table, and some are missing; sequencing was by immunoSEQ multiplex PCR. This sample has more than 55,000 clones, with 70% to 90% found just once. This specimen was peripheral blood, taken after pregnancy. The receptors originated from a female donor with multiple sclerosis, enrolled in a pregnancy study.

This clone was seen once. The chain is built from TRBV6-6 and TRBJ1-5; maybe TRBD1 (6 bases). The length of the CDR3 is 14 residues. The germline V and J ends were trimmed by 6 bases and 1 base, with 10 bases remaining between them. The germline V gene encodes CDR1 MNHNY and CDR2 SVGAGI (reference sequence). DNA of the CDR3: TGTGCCAGCAGGAGTACAGGGAGCAATCAGCCCCAGCATTTT. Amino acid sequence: CASRSTGSNQPQHF.

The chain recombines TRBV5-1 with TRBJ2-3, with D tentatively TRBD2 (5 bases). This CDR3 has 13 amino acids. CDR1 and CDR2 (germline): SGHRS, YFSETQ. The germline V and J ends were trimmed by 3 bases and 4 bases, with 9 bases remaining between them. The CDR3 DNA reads TGCGCCAGCAGCTCGGAGAGGGCAGATACGCAGTATTTT. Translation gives CASSSERADTQYF.

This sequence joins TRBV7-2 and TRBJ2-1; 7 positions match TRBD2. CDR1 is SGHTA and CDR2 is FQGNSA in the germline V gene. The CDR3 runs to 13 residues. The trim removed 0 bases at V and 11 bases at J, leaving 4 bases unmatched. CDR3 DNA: TGTGCCAGCAGCTTAGCGGGGGGGACCAAGCAGTTCTTC. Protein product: CASSLAGGTKQFF.

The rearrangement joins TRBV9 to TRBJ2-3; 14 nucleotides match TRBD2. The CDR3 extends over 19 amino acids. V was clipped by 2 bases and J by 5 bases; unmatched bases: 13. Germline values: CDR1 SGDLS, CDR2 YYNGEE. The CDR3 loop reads CASSVFTGTSGGYKDTQYF. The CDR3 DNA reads TGTGCCAGCAGCGTTTTCACCGGGACTAGCGGGGGTTATAAAGATACGCAGTATTTT.

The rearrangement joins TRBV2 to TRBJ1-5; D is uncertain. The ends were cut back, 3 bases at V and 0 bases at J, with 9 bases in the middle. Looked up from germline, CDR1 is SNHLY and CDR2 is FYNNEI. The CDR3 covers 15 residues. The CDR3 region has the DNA TGTGCCAGCAGTGAGACACCTTATAGCAATCAGCCCCAGCATTTT. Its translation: CASSETPYSNQPQHF.

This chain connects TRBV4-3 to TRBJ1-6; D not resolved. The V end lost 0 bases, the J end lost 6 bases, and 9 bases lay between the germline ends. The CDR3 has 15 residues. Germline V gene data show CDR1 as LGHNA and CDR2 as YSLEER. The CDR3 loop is CASSQDIAGNSPLHF. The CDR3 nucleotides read TGCGCCAGCAGCCAAGATATAGCGGGTAATTCACCCCTCCACTTT.

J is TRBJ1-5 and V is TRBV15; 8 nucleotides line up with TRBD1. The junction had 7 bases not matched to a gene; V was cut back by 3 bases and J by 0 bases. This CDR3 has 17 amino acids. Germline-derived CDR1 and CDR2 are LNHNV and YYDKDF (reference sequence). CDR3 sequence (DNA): TGTGCCACCAGCAGCAGACAGGGGAGAGGTAGCAATCAGCCCCAGCATTTT. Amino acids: CATSSRQGRGSNQPQHF.

The CDR3 sequence: CASSPPGGTGLVNYGYTF. The DNA of the CDR3 is TGTGCCAGCAGCCCCCCCGGCGGGACAGGGTTAGTTAACTATGGCTACACCTTC. The genes are TRBV7-9 and TRBJ1-2, with 9 nucleotides matching TRBD1. Germline lookup yields CDR1 SEHNR and CDR2 FQNEAQ (reference sequence). The J segment lost 1 base and the V segment lost 5 bases, leaving 14 bases of the junction unmatched. CDR3 size: 18 residues.